The sequence of this T cell receptor (beta chain) was determined in a study of cytomegalovirus exposure and HLA in healthy donors. Vbeta (60) and Jbeta (13) primers were used in the PCR. Assay: immunoSEQ multiplex PCR; the TCRdb copy retains only in-frame clones and omits some. The data show some 150,000 clones, with roughly 80% seen just once and approximately 7% held by the top ten. In regard to this clone: Its cognate antigen is unknown.

Notes on the study in general: Researchers reportedly found TCR beta sequences accurately predicted most subjects' HLA-A and HLA-B alleles.

Trimming at V came to 11 bases and at J to 5 bases, leaving 7 bases not matched to a gene. The germline CDR1 and CDR2 sequences are SNHLY and FYNNEI. This CDR3 comprises 13 residues. The chain employs TRBV2 and TRBJ2-3; 10 positions match TRBD2. The sequence derives from a woman in her 30s in good health and CMV-seropositive. Sample: PBMCs. CDR3 sequence reads: CADHTSGEDTQYF. The CDR3 DNA reads as TGTGCCGACCACACTAGCGGGGAAGATACGCAGTATTTT.